This TCR beta chain was documented in a study of blood T cell repertoires in COVID-19. Overall study: Researchers got acute and convalescent COVID-19 samples from the United States, Italy and Spain. Sample material is recorded as cDNA or gDNA derived from T cells, B-cell-depleted T cells, or PBMCs.

TCRdb keeps only in-frame clones here, not all; method: immunoSEQ multiplex PCR. The sample records 150,000 or so clones, 75% to 90% being singletons. The CDR3 contains 19 residues. The V call is TRBV21-1, the J call TRBJ2-1; the tabulated D call, TRBD1, remains unverified against the DNA. TRBV21-1 is classified as a pseudogene. Sequenced material: peripheral blood. This receptor was obtained from a man older than 75 with acute or convalescent COVID-19. CDR3 DNA: TGTGCCAGCAGCAAAGCGCTTTATCATAAACGACAGGGGGACAATGAGCAGTTCTTC. It yields the protein CASSKALYHKRQGDNEQFF.